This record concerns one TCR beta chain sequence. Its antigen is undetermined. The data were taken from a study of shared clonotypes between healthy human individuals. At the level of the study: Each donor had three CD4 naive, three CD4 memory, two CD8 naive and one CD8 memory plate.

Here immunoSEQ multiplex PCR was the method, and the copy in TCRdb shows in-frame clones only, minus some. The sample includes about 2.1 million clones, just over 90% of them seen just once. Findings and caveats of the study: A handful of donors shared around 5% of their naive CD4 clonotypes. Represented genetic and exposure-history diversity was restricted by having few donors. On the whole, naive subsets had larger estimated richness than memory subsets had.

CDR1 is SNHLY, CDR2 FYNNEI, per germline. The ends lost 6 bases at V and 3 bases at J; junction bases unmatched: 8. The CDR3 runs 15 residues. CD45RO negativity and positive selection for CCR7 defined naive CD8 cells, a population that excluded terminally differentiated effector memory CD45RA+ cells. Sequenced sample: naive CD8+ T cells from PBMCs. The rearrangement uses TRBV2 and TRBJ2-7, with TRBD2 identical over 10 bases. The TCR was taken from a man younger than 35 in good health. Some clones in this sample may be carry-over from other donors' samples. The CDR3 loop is CASRPGASGSYEQYF. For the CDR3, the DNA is TGTGCCAGCAGGCCGGGGGCTAGCGGGAGCTACGAGCAGTACTTC.